These 32 T cell receptor beta chains came from one sample sequenced in a study of CD8+ T cells in alopecia areata. Extraction of RNA preceded its reverse transcription into cDNA, which served as the sequencing template. TCRdb keeps only in-frame clones here, not all; method: immunoSEQ multiplex PCR. This sample has 150,000 to 250,000 clones, with roughly 64% found just once. Treatment in this sample: oral pan-JAK inhibitor, 5-10 mg twice daily. This specimen consisted of CD4+ T cells sorted from blood, obtained at week 24, from a patient treated with tofacitinib. The receptors come from a human donor with alopecia areata.

This clone came up a few times. V is TRBV30 and J is TRBJ2-1, with 13 bases fitting TRBD2. Germline-derived CDR1 and CDR2 are GTSNPN and SVGIG (reference sequence). CDR3 length equals 16 residues. V trimming: 2 bases; J trimming: 8 bases; junction bases outside the gene matches: 9. The CDR3 spells CAWSSPRTSGSYEQFF. DNA of the CDR3: TGTGCCTGGAGTAGCCCCCGGACTAGCGGGAGCTATGAGCAGTTCTTC.

The CDR3 loop reads CSGGGSYYEQYF. The CDR3 nucleotides are TGCAGCGGTGGGGGATCTTACTACGAGCAGTACTTC. This chain links TRBV29-1 with TRBJ2-7; D might be TRBD1 or TRBD2, each matching 5 bases. The CDR3 spans 12 residues. The V end lost 7 bases, the J end lost 3 bases, and 13 bases lay between the germline ends. Germline lookup yields CDR1 SQVTM and CDR2 ANQGSEA.

The CDR3 reads CASSGSLITRLYGYTF. Here the CDR3 DNA reads TGTGCCAGCAGCGGATCCCTGATAACAAGACTCTATGGCTACACCTTC. This chain joins TRBV9 and TRBJ1-2; D gene ambiguous. V dropped 3 bases and J dropped 4 bases, with 19 bases sitting between them. The germline V gene encodes CDR1 SGDLS and CDR2 YYNGEE. The CDR3 totals 16 residues.

This clone was counted between two and nine times. V gene TRBV5-6 combines with J gene TRBJ2-1; D perhaps matches TRBD2 (6 bases). The ends were cut back, 0 bases at V and 5 bases at J, with 12 bases in the middle. Germline loops: CDR1 SGHDT, CDR2 YYEEEE. The CDR3 runs to 15 residues. The CDR3 DNA reads TGTGCCAGCAGCTTGGTCCGGGAGCGGAACAATGAGCAGTTCTTC. Translated, it gives CASSLVRERNNEQFF.

V gene TRBV30 combines with J gene TRBJ2-7, with D hard to call. The CDR3 length is 13 residues. From germline, CDR1 is GTSNPN and CDR2 SVGIG (reference sequence). Trimming pared 0 bases from V and 2 bases from J, leaving 8 bases between. CDR3 sequence (DNA): TGTGCCTGGAGTGTAGGGTACCCCTACGAGCAGTACTTC. Translated: CAWSVGYPYEQYF.

This rearrangement joins TRBV5-1 to TRBJ2-5, with 10 bases that match TRBD1. The CDR3 covers 17 residues. V was clipped by 3 bases and J by 5 bases; unmatched bases: 13. From germline, CDR1 is SGHRS and CDR2 YFSETQ. CDR3 bases: TGCGCCAGCAGCTACGGACCGGGACAGGGGTCGGGGGAGACCCAGTACTTC. It codes for CASSYGPGQGSGETQYF.

The V and J genes are TRBV30 and TRBJ2-7; D ambiguous. V was cut by 0 bases and J by 2 bases, with 8 bases left in between. The CDR3 is 13 residues long. Germline V lookup: CDR1 GTSNPN, CDR2 SVGIG (reference sequence). CDR3 nucleotide sequence: TGTGCCTGGAGTGTAAACGGCCCCTACGAGCAGTACTTC. Translation: CAWSVNGPYEQYF.

The J gene is TRBJ1-2, the V gene TRBV4-1; 9 bases fit TRBD1. The CDR3 covers 13 residues. Germline-derived CDR1 and CDR2 are MGHRA and YSYEKL. V was pared by 4 bases and J by 7 bases, with 4 bases of the junction left unmatched. CDR3 region: CASSRTGVGGYTF. The CDR3 coding sequence is TGCGCCAGCAGCCGGACAGGGGTTGGTGGCTACACCTTC.

The chain carries TRBV7-3 and TRBJ2-5; TRBD2 is a possible D gene (5 bases). This CDR3 region has 15 residues. V lost 1 base to trimming and J lost 1 base, with 10 bases between them. CDR1 SGHTA and CDR2 FQGTGA come from the germline V gene. In DNA form, the CDR3 reads TGTGCCAGCAGCTTAATCCCGGGGTCCCAAGAGACCCAGTACTTC. Translated: CASSLIPGSQETQYF.

The chain combines TRBV5-6 with TRBJ1-2; D remains ambiguous. The V and J ends lost 0 bases and 6 bases respectively, with 6 bases between them. Germline lookup yields CDR1 SGHDT and CDR2 YYEEEE. The CDR3 has 12 residues. CDR3 loop: CASSLAGDGYTF. The CDR3 DNA sequence: TGTGCCAGCAGCTTGGCGGGAGATGGCTACACCTTC.

The chain combines TRBV18 with TRBJ2-5; D is uncertain. The V gene lost 6 bases and the J gene lost 4 bases, with 24 bases spanning the gap. The CDR3 is 17 residues long. CDR1 is KGHSH, CDR2 LQKENI, per germline. The CDR3 region has the DNA TGTGCCAGCTCGATGAACAGCCCCCGGGTCTCCAGAGAGACCCAGTACTTC. This translates into CASSMNSPRVSRETQYF.

The chain carries TRBV29-1 and TRBJ2-2, with D possibly called TRBD1 or TRBD2 (5 bases each). V lost 4 bases and J 2 bases, leaving 11 bases between the germline ends. CDR3 length: 14 residues. CDR1 and CDR2 from the germline V gene are SQVTM and ANQGSEA. This CDR3 reads CSVARDPNTGELFF. In DNA form, the CDR3 reads TGCAGCGTTGCCAGGGACCCCAACACCGGGGAGCTGTTTTTT.

The V and J genes are TRBV29-1 and TRBJ1-2; unclear D gene. Germline loops: CDR1 SQVTM, CDR2 ANQGSEA. The CDR3 sequence is 12 residues long. Trimming took off 6 bases at V and 9 bases at J, with 17 bases between the two ends. The CDR3 sequence is CSVEDGPSRYTF. CDR3 nucleotide sequence: TGCAGCGTCGAGGACGGTCCTTCCCGCTACACCTTC.

This chain links TRBV4-2 with TRBJ1-5; 9 nucleotides align to TRBD1. CDR3 length: 15 amino acids. J lost 5 bases, V lost 2 bases, and 4 bases had no gene match. Germline V gene sequence: CDR1 LGHNA, CDR2 YNFKEQ. This CDR3 reads CASSQRQGDDQPQHF. The CDR3 coding sequence is TGTGCCAGCAGCCAAAGACAGGGGGATGATCAGCCCCAGCATTTT.

A few counts support this clone. The V and J genes are TRBV9 and TRBJ2-4, with a weak D call TRBD2 (6 bases). Germline V lookup: CDR1 SGDLS, CDR2 YYNGEE. CDR3 size: 18 residues. V lost 9 bases and J lost 0, with 25 bases in between. CDR3 sequence reads: CAKREGRLWALAKNIQYF. In nucleotides, the CDR3 is TGTGCCAAACGCGAAGGGAGGCTGTGGGCGCTAGCCAAAAACATTCAGTACTTC.

This clone was detected only a few times. V gene TRBV7-2 combines with J gene TRBJ2-5, with a weak D call TRBD1 (8 bases). This CDR3 has 13 residues. Per germline, CDR1 SGHTA and CDR2 FQGNSA. V was pared by 7 bases and J by 5 bases, with 14 bases between. CDR3 bases: TGTGCCAGCAACCACAGGGGGGGGGAGACCCAGTACTTC. Amino acids: CASNHRGGETQYF.

The V gene is TRBV30, the J gene TRBJ1-1; tentatively, D is TRBD1 (6 bases). The V gene's germline CDR1 is GTSNPN and CDR2 SVGIG (reference sequence). Trimming removed 5 bases from V and 3 bases from J, with 10 bases in between. There are 12 residues in the CDR3. In nucleotides, the CDR3 is TGTGCCTGGCAGGGGTTTGACACTGAAGCTTTCTTT. This translates into CAWQGFDTEAFF. The full variable domain, in which reference TRBV30 and TRBJ1-1 provide the parts outside the CDR3, is SQTIHQWPATLVQPVGSPLSLECTVEGTSNPNLYWYRQAAGRGLQLLFYSVGIGQISSEVPQNLSASRPQDRQFILSSKKLLLSDSGFYLCAWQGFDTEAFFGQGTRLTVV.

V gene TRBV5-1 combines with J gene TRBJ2-7; TRBD2 aligns across 11 bases. Germline V gene sequence: CDR1 SGHRS, CDR2 YFSETQ. This CDR3 has 14 residues. J lost 6 bases, V lost 2 bases, and 4 bases had no gene match. Written as DNA, the CDR3 is TGCGCCAGCAGCTTTAGGCTAGCGGGGGGCGAGCAGTACTTC. Translated: CASSFRLAGGEQYF.

The chain couples TRBV23-1 to TRBJ2-2; no reliable D call. TRBV23-1 is treated as an ORF (open reading frame) with a function not yet certain. Trimming pared 2 bases from V and 5 bases from J, leaving 9 bases between. This CDR3 region has 14 residues. CDR3 protein: CASSQTGWTGELFF. The CDR3 DNA reads TGCGCCAGCAGTCAAACGGGTTGGACCGGGGAGCTGTTTTTT.

The chain is built from TRBV18 and TRBJ1-5; D is possibly TRBD1 (5 bases). With 2 bases removed from V and 2 bases from J, the gap between germline ends came to 13 bases. Germline CDR1 and CDR2: KGHSH and LQKENI. The CDR3 covers 16 residues. This chain's CDR3 is CASSPVRGEGNQPQHF. The CDR3 bases are TGTGCCAGCTCACCAGTGAGGGGAGAGGGCAATCAGCCCCAGCATTTT.

The gene calls are TRBV6-6 and TRBJ1-2; no clear D. The CDR3 has 13 amino acids. The V gene lost 7 bases and the J gene lost 4 bases, with 13 bases spanning the gap. CDR1 and CDR2 from the germline V gene are MNHNY and SVGAGI (reference sequence). Here the CDR3 DNA reads TGTGCCAGCAATAGGGAGCTAACCTATGGCTACACCTTC. Translating it yields CASNRELTYGYTF.

This clone has only a few counts. The J gene is TRBJ2-3, the V gene TRBV29-1; D may be TRBD2 (7 bases). The CDR3 loop spans 17 amino acids. V was shortened by 6 bases and J by 1 base, with 23 bases between the two germline ends. Germline loops: CDR1 SQVTM, CDR2 ANQGSEA. The DNA for the CDR3 is TGCAGCGTAGCCGAAGCGAGGGGGGGAGTCGGCACAGATACGCAGTATTTT. Its protein product is CSVAEARGGVGTDTQYF.

The chain has TRBV9 and TRBJ2-3; D is unclear. Per germline, CDR1 SGDLS and CDR2 YYNGEE. The germline V and J ends were trimmed by 0 bases and 7 bases, with 3 bases remaining between them. The length of the CDR3 is 11 residues. The CDR3 sequence is CASSVVNTQYF. CDR3 in DNA: TGTGCCAGCAGCGTAGTAAATACGCAGTATTTT.

This clone was observed a handful of times. The rearrangement uses TRBV5-1 and TRBJ2-3; D is uncertain. Trimming took 3 bases from V and 4 from J, leaving 15 bases between them. Germline CDR1 reads SGHRS; CDR2 reads YFSETQ. The CDR3 contains 15 residues. The CDR3 is CASSWGYRIADTQYF. CDR3 DNA sequence: TGCGCCAGCAGCTGGGGATATCGAATAGCAGATACGCAGTATTTT.

CDR3 protein: CASSRGLARTDTQYF. CDR3 DNA sequence: TGCGCCAGCAGCCGGGGACTAGCGAGAACAGATACGCAGTATTTT. The V gene is TRBV4-3, the J gene TRBJ2-3; 10 bases fit TRBD2. The trim removed 4 bases at V and 3 bases at J, leaving 4 bases unmatched. CDR1 LGHNA and CDR2 YSLEER come from the germline V gene. The CDR3 consists of 15 residues.

The rearrangement links TRBV4-3 to TRBJ1-6, with D uncertain. The germline gives CDR1 LGHNA, CDR2 YSLEER. This CDR3 contains 13 residues. V dropped 0 bases and J dropped 14 bases, with 11 bases sitting between them. CDR3 DNA: TGCGCCAGCAGCCAAGAGAGATTATTCACCCTCCACTTT. Translated, it gives CASSQERLFTLHF.

The chain links TRBV7-6 to TRBJ2-1; D possibly corresponds to TRBD1 (6 bases). CDR1 and CDR2 (germline): SGHVS, FNYEAQ. Trimming pared 4 bases from V and 0 bases from J, leaving 10 bases between. The CDR3 is made up of 15 amino acids. The CDR3 loop is CASSSDSLSYNEQFF. CDR3 nucleotides: TGTGCCAGCAGCTCGGACAGCCTCTCCTACAATGAGCAGTTCTTC. Complete variable domain (other parts from reference TRBV7-6 and TRBJ2-1): GAGVSQSPRYKVTKRGQDVALRCDPISGHVSLYWYRQALGQGPEFLTYFNYEAQQDKSGLPNDRFSAERPEGSISTLTIQRTEQRDSAMYRCASSSDSLSYNEQFFGPGTRLTVL.

The chain is built from TRBV6-5 and TRBJ1-2, with D uncertain. Germline CDR1 is MNHEY and CDR2 is SVGAGI. V was cut by 2 bases and J by 10 bases, with 14 bases left in between. The CDR3 is 13 residues long. CDR3 in amino acids: CASSYGRNGHYTF. CDR3 DNA sequence: TGTGCCAGCAGTTACGGGCGGAACGGCCACTACACCTTC.

The table lists this clone with a few counts. The V and J genes are TRBV4-3 and TRBJ2-2; D gene uncertain. With 1 base removed from V and 0 bases from J, the gap between germline ends came to 9 bases. The germline CDR1 and CDR2 sequences are LGHNA and YSLEER. This CDR3 spans 16 amino acids. The CDR3 region is CASSQARGANTGELFF. CDR3 coding DNA: TGCGCCAGCAGCCAAGCTAGAGGTGCGAACACCGGGGAGCTGTTTTTT.

CDR3: CASSITGETEAFF. CDR3 in DNA: TGTGCCAGCAGCATTACAGGGGAGACTGAAGCTTTCTTT. The chain recombines TRBV5-6 with TRBJ1-1, with 7 bases lining up with TRBD1. Germline-derived CDR1 and CDR2 are SGHDT and YYEEEE. V lost 4 bases and J lost 5; bases outside the gene matches: 5. The CDR3 runs 13 residues.

The chain links TRBV7-9 to TRBJ2-3, with D unclear. Germline CDR1 is SEHNR and CDR2 is FQNEAQ (reference sequence). The V end was cut by 8 bases, the J end by 5 bases, with 8 bases between. This CDR3 contains 11 residues. DNA of the CDR3: TGTGCCAGCGTGGAACAAGATACGCAGTATTTT. It yields the protein CASVEQDTQYF. The variable domain in full, with the rest retrieved from reference TRBV7-9 and TRBJ2-3, is DTGVSQNPRHKITKRGQNVTFRCDPISEHNRLYWYRQTLGQGPEFLTYFQNEAQLEKSRLLSDRFSAERPKGSFSTLEIQRTEQGDSAMYLCASVEQDTQYFGPGTRLTVL.

This chain joins TRBV6-1 and TRBJ2-1; weak D call: TRBD1 (5 bases). The CDR3 is made up of 13 amino acids. The V end was cut by 6 bases, the J end by 3 bases, with 9 bases between. CDR1 and CDR2 (germline): MNHNS, SASEGT. CDR3 in amino acids: CASRLQVYNEQFF. In DNA form, the CDR3 reads TGTGCCAGCAGGCTACAGGTCTACAATGAGCAGTTCTTC.